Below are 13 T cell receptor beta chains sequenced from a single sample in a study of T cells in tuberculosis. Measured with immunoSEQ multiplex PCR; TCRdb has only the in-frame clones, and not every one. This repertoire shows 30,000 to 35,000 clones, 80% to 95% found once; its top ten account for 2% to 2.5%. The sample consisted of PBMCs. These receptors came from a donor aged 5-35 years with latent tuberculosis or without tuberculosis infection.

In DNA form, the CDR3 reads TGTGCCAGCAGCTCGACACCGTCGAGGCCCCAGCATTTT. Translated: CASSSTPSRPQHF. The V gene is TRBV5-8, the J gene TRBJ1-5; D gene ambiguous. V shed 3 bases and J shed 9 bases, with 13 bases lying between them. CDR3 length equals 13 residues. From germline, CDR1 is SGHTS and CDR2 YDEGEE.

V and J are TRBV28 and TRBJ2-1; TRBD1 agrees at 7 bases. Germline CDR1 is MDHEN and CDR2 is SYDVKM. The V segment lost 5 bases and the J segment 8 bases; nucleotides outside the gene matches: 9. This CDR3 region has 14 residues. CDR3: CASSRDSPGDEQFF. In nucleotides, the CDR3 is TGTGCCAGCAGTCGGGACAGCCCCGGCGATGAGCAGTTCTTC.

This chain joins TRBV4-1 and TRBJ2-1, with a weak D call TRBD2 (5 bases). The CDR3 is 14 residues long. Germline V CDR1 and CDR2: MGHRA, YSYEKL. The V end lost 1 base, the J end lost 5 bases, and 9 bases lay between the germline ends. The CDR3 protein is CASSQVSRDNEQFF. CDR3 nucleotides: TGCGCCAGCAGCCAAGTTTCGAGGGACAATGAGCAGTTCTTC.

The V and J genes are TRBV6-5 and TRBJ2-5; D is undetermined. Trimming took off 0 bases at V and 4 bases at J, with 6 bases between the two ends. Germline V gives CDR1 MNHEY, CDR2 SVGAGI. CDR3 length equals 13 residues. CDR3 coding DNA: TGTGCCAGCAGTTACTCTCGGTTAGAGACCCAGTACTTC. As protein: CASSYSRLETQYF.

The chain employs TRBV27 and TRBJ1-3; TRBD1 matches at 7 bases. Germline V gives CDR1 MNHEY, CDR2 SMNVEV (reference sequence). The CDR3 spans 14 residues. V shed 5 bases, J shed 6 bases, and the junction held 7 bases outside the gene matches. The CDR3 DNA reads TGTGCCAGCAGTGCCGCCGGGACAGAAAACACCATATATTTT. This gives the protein CASSAAGTENTIYF.

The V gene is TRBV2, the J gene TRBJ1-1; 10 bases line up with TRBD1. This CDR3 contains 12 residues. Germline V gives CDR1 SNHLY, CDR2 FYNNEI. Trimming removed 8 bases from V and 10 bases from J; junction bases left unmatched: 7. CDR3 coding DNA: TGTGCCAGCTCTGGGGACAGGGGCACAGCTTTCTTT. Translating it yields CASSGDRGTAFF.

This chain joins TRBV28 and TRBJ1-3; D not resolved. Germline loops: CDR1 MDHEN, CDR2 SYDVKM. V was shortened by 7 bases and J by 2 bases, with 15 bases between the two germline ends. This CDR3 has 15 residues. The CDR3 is CASKVGGSAGNTIYF. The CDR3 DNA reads TGTGCCAGCAAAGTGGGAGGGTCCGCTGGAAACACCATATATTTT.

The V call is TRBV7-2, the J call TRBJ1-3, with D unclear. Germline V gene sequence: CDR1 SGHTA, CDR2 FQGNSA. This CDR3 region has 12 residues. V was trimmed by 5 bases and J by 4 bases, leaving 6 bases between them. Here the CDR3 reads CASSPRGNTIYF. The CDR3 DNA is TGTGCCAGCAGCCCGAGGGGAAACACCATATATTTT. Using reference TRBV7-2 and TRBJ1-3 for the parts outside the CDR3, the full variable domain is GAGVSQSPSNKVTEKGKDVELRCDPISGHTALYWYRQSLGQGLEFLIYFQGNSAPDKSGLPSDRFSAERTGGSVSTLTIQRTQQEDSAVYLCASSPRGNTIYFGEGSWLTVV.

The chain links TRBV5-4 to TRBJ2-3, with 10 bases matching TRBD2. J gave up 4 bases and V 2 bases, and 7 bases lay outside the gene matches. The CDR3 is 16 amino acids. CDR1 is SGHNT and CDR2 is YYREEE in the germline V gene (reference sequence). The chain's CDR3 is CASSFRLAGSSDTQYF. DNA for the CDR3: TGTGCCAGCAGCTTCCGACTAGCGGGTAGCTCAGATACGCAGTATTTT. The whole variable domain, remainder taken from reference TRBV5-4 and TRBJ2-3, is ETGVTQSPTHLIKTRGQQVTLRCSSQSGHNTVSWYQQALGQGPQFIFQYYREEENGRGNFPPRFSGLQFPNYSSELNVNALELDDSALYLCASSFRLAGSSDTQYFGPGTRLTVL.

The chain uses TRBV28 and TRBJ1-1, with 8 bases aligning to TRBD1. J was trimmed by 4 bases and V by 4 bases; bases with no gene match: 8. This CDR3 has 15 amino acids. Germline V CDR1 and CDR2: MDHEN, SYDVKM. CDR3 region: CASSSTGESGTEAFF. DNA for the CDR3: TGTGCCAGCAGTTCGACAGGGGAGTCGGGCACTGAAGCTTTCTTT.

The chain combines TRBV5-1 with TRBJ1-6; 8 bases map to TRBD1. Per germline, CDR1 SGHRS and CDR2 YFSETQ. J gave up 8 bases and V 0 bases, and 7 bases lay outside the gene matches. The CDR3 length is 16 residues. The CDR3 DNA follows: TGCGCCAGCAGCTTGGGTTCAGGGGGCTGGGATTCACCCCTCCACTTT. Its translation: CASSLGSGGWDSPLHF.

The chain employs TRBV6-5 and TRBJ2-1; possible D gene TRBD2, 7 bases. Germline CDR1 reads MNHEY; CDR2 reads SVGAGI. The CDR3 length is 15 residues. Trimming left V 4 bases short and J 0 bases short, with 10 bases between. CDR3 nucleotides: TGTGCCAGCAGTTCGGGGGGCAGCTCCTACAATGAGCAGTTCTTC. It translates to CASSSGGSSYNEQFF.

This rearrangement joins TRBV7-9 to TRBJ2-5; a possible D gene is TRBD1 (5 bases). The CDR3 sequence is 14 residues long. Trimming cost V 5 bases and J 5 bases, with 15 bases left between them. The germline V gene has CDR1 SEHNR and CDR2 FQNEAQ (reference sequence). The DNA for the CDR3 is TGTGCCAGCAGCCCCGGGCAGGGTGAGGAGACCCAGTACTTC. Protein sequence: CASSPGQGEETQYF.